This T cell receptor (beta chain) was profiled in a study of regulatory T cells in long-lasting Graves disease (dated by TCRdb to the early 2020s). About the study as a whole: Newly diagnosed Graves' disease patients had taken antithyroid drugs for less than 3 months. Patients with persistent Graves' disease were compared with patients with newly diagnosed Graves' disease using TCR sequencing and RNA sequencing of peripheral blood. The study took place in China and was registered as a clinical trial. A total of around 35 samples underwent TCR sequencing, from some 13 patients with persistent Graves' disease and some 20 patients with newly diagnosed Graves' disease.

In the case of this clonotype: The target of this receptor is not known. A read error is possible here, since a much larger clone lies one base away.

Reading the label with the study, this specimen's time point is: newly diagnosed GD, antithyroid drugs for less than 3 months. For both TCR sequencing and RNA sequencing, RNA was extracted from PBMCs using TRIzol. The diagnosis of Graves' disease was made according to American Thyroid Association guidelines. Recruitment of patients was carried out at an endocrinology department in Xi'an, China. From each patient, around 9 milliliters of peripheral blood was collected into an EDTA anticoagulant tube. PBMCs were isolated by Ficoll Paque Plus density gradient separation without further T cell sorting. RNA quality was checked with an Agilent 2100 Bioanalyzer and agarose gel, and concentration with a NanoDrop 2000. Beyond this particular receptor, the publication reports: As a limitation, the authors acknowledged that the small sample size may reduce accuracy. Because the primary lesion, thyroid tissue, could not be accessed, the study looked at peripheral blood alone. Sequencing and analysis were restricted to the TCR beta chain. Preferential use of TRBV28, TRBJ1-2 and TRBJ2-5 was observed in persistent disease, whereas TRBV20-1 and TRBJ2-1 were favored in newly diagnosed disease. More public clonotypes were shared among persistent patients (roughly 3,000) than among newly diagnosed patients (roughly 1,000). Compared with newly diagnosed patients, persistent Graves' disease patients had lower TCR Shannon entropy and fewer highly expanded clones, which suggests clonal expansion.

Libraries were built with multiplex PCR. Sequencing was performed on an Illumina HiSeq 4000. To build TCR beta libraries, CDR3 regions were amplified by Arm-PCR using iRepertoire HTBI primers. Before sequencing, the PCR products underwent gel purification. In the paper's pipeline: Across samples, about 64 TRBV and roughly 15 TRBJ segments were identified and used for gene usage analysis of CDR3 amino acid clonotypes. Filtered high-quality paired reads were merged into contigs using COPE and FqMerger. BLAST was used to align contigs to IMGT TRBV, TRBD and TRBJ reference genes, with CDR3 defined following IMGT. Any clonotype with a frequency above 0.1% was counted as a highly expanded clone. Repertoire diversity was measured by Shannon entropy, and V-J evenness by the Gini coefficient. Clonotypes shared by more than one individual were considered public. TCRdb reworked the public reads: Q25 trimming with fastp, MiXCR clone assembly, productive beta chains retained. Rows matching on CDR3 protein sequence are summarized as one entry with the most common DNA and genes. None of the V and J calls come from the authors' own analysis; TCRdb made them. This sample lists some 250,000 distinct CDR3 sequences; around 20% were detected once. The top ten clones comprise over 11% of the sample.

CDR1 and CDR2, per the germline V gene, are MNHEY and SVGEGT. Trimming takes 11 bases from V and 0 bases from J, and the germline ends sit 10 bases apart. The CDR3 runs 13 residues from the cysteine to the phenylalanine. Only CDR3 DNA remains: 39 bases, in frame from the first base. The chain is made from TRBV6-2 or TRBV6-3 and TRBJ2-2, with TRBD2 as a weak D call on 5 bases. Source: peripheral blood mononuclear cells (PBMCs), taken at new diagnosis, from a patient treated with antithyroid drugs. The sequence came from a female donor with Graves disease. The nucleotides are TGTGCCGGCACCGGGACGAACACCGGGGAGCTGTTTTTT. Translated, this is CAGTGTNTGELFF.